This passage covers 24 T cell receptor beta chains from one sample sequenced in a study of cytomegalovirus exposure and HLA in healthy donors. PCR primers comprised 60 Vbeta and 13 Jbeta primers. Profiled with immunoSEQ multiplex PCR; TCRdb holds only in-frame clones, not every one. The sample lists 120,000 or so clones, roughly 80% seen once, with 7% to 9.5% in the top ten. Material for sequencing was PBMCs. Receptors were obtained from a man younger than 45 in good health and CMV-seropositive.

The chain has TRBV2 and TRBJ2-7; TRBD1 agrees at 8 bases. CDR3 length: 13 residues. The germline CDR1 and CDR2 sequences are SNHLY and FYNNEI. The V segment lost 9 bases and the J segment 3 bases; nucleotides outside the gene matches: 7. The CDR3 here is CASRTGPSYEQYF. The CDR3 DNA follows: TGTGCCAGTAGGACAGGGCCTAGCTACGAGCAGTACTTC.

This clone has just a few counts. This sequence joins TRBV27 and TRBJ2-6, with 7 nucleotides matching TRBD1. The CDR3 contains 17 residues. Germline V gene sequence: CDR1 MNHEY, CDR2 SMNVEV (reference sequence). V trimming: 5 bases; J trimming: 0 bases; junction bases outside the gene matches: 7. The CDR3 region has the DNA TGTGCCAGCAGTGTACAGGGGTACGCCTCTGGGGCCAACGTCCTGACTTTC. Protein: CASSVQGYASGANVLTF.

The rearrangement joins TRBV14 to TRBJ1-3; D gene uncertain. The V gene lost 0 bases and the J gene lost 12 bases, with 12 bases spanning the gap. CDR3 length: 13 amino acids. In germline, CDR1 is SGHDN, CDR2 FVKESK. CDR3 region: CASSQDRRGNIYF. DNA for the CDR3: TGTGCCAGCAGCCAAGATCGTCGGGGTAACATATATTTT.

The CDR3 DNA reads as TGTGCCAGCAGCTTAGAGGGGAGGGGACGGACCGGGGAGCTGTTTTTT. Amino acids: CASSLEGRGRTGELFF. The rearrangement joins TRBV7-3 to TRBJ2-2; 7 bases map to TRBD2. The CDR3 is 16 residues long. Germline V gives CDR1 SGHTA, CDR2 FQGTGA. Losses at the gene ends were 2 bases for V and 5 bases for J; bases not matched to a gene: 8.

The chain is built from TRBV7-9 and TRBJ2-5; possible D gene TRBD2, 6 bases. CDR3 size: 16 residues. The germline gives CDR1 SEHNR, CDR2 FQNEAQ (reference sequence). V shed 1 base and J shed 4 bases, with 16 bases lying between them. In DNA form, the CDR3 reads TGTGCCAGCAGCTTAGAGTTGGGGGGAAGGCGAGAGACCCAGTACTTC. Translated: CASSLELGGRRETQYF.

V usage is TRBV30 and J usage is TRBJ1-2; 7 bases are shared with TRBD1. The ends lost 0 bases at V and 7 bases at J; junction bases unmatched: 8. The CDR3 spans 14 residues. Germline assignment: CDR1 GTSNPN and CDR2 SVGIG (reference sequence). Here the CDR3 DNA reads TGTGCCTGGAGTGTACAGGAGGGGGCGAGTGGCTACACCTTC. Residues: CAWSVQEGASGYTF.

The chain has TRBV4-1 and TRBJ1-1, with 10 bases fitting TRBD1. V shed 1 base and J 5 bases; nucleotides not matched to a gene: 4. Germline CDR1 and CDR2: MGHRA and YSYEKL. The CDR3 contains 15 residues. CDR3 coding DNA: TGCGCCAGCAGCCAAGGACAGGGGGCAGGGACTGAAGCTTTCTTT. Translated: CASSQGQGAGTEAFF.

The chain uses TRBV30 and TRBJ1-6; unclear D gene. The CDR3 spans 13 residues. The germline gives CDR1 GTSNPN, CDR2 SVGIG (reference sequence). The V and J ends lost 1 base and 10 bases respectively, with 11 bases between them. The CDR3 region is CAWSGSRGSPLHF. CDR3 DNA sequence: TGTGCCTGGAGTGGGTCACGAGGGTCACCCCTCCACTTT. The variable domain in full, completed from reference TRBV30 and TRBJ1-6, reads SQTIHQWPATLVQPVGSPLSLECTVEGTSNPNLYWYRQAAGRGLQLLFYSVGIGQISSEVPQNLSASRPQDRQFILSSKKLLLSDSGFYLCAWSGSRGSPLHFGNGTRLTVT.

This clone appeared a single time. The chain has TRBV25-1 and TRBJ1-4; D remains unclear. The CDR3 is 14 residues long. V was clipped by 6 bases and J by 7 bases, with 15 bases between them. From germline, CDR1 is MGHDK and CDR2 SYGVNS. In DNA, the CDR3 is TGTGCCAGCAGAAACCTTGGAGACGGTGAAAAACTGTTTTTT. This codes for CASRNLGDGEKLFF.

The V gene is TRBV5-1, the J gene TRBJ1-1; weak D call: TRBD1 (6 bases). Germline CDR1 is SGHRS and CDR2 is YFSETQ. V was pared by 1 base and J by 0 bases, with 13 bases between. The CDR3 runs 16 residues. The CDR3 is CASSLRGGEMNTEAFF. CDR3 DNA: TGCGCCAGCAGCTTGAGGGGGGGGGAAATGAACACTGAAGCTTTCTTT.

The gene calls are TRBV9 and TRBJ1-1, with D uncertain. CDR3 length: 14 amino acids. Germline CDR1 reads SGDLS; CDR2 reads YYNGEE. The ends were cut back, 3 bases at V and 2 bases at J, with 11 bases in the middle. In DNA, the CDR3 is TGTGCCAGCAGCGGCCGTCCCTACAACACTGAAGCTTTCTTT. This translates into CASSGRPYNTEAFF.

This chain links TRBV6-5 with TRBJ1-5; D may be TRBD1 (5 bases). Trimming stripped 5 bases from V and 3 bases from J, with 11 bases between. The CDR3 covers 14 residues. Germline CDR1 and CDR2: MNHEY and SVGAGI. The CDR3 region is CASSPQGYNQPQHF. As DNA, the CDR3 is TGTGCCAGCAGTCCTCAGGGTTACAATCAGCCCCAGCATTTT.

V is TRBV2 and J is TRBJ1-1, with D possibly being TRBD1 (6 bases). V lost 7 bases and J lost 1, with 10 bases in between. Germline loops: CDR1 SNHLY, CDR2 FYNNEI. There are 13 residues in the CDR3. CDR3 protein: CASMLDRNTEAFF. DNA for the CDR3: TGTGCCAGCATGCTGGACAGGAACACTGAAGCTTTCTTT.

The chain couples TRBV30 to TRBJ1-6, with TRBD1 identical over 9 bases. The CDR3 is 17 amino acids. J gave up 1 base and V 4 bases, and 8 bases lay outside the gene matches. CDR1 and CDR2 (germline): GTSNPN, SVGIG (reference sequence). The CDR3 sequence is CAWNLDRGSSYNSPLHF. CDR3 bases: TGTGCCTGGAACTTAGACAGGGGGAGTTCCTATAATTCACCCCTCCACTTT. The whole variable domain, filled in from reference TRBV30 and TRBJ1-6, reads SQTIHQWPATLVQPVGSPLSLECTVEGTSNPNLYWYRQAAGRGLQLLFYSVGIGQISSEVPQNLSASRPQDRQFILSSKKLLLSDSGFYLCAWNLDRGSSYNSPLHFGNGTRLTVT.

The chain couples TRBV29-1 to TRBJ2-7; D ambiguous. Trimming shortened V by 5 bases and J by 3 bases, and 14 bases separated the two germline ends. This CDR3 comprises 13 residues. Germline V lookup: CDR1 SQVTM, CDR2 ANQGSEA. The CDR3 region has the DNA TGCAGCGTTACACAGTCTTCGGTCTACGAGCAGTACTTC. This translates into CSVTQSSVYEQYF.

V gene TRBV6-5 combines with J gene TRBJ1-1; TRBD1 agrees at 8 bases. From germline, CDR1 is MNHEY and CDR2 SVGAGI. The CDR3 totals 15 residues. V gave up 0 bases and J gave up 4 bases; unmatched junction bases: 4. The CDR3 DNA reads as TGTGCCAGCAGTTACTCGAGACAGGGGACCACTGAAGCTTTCTTT. This sequence encodes CASSYSRQGTTEAFF.

This clone occurred a few times. This chain joins TRBV20-1 and TRBJ2-7; TRBD1 might be the D (6 bases). This CDR3 contains 11 residues. Germline lookup yields CDR1 DFQATT and CDR2 SNEGSKA (reference sequence). The V gene lost 5 bases and the J gene lost 3 bases, with 8 bases spanning the gap. The CDR3 DNA reads TGCAGTGCTTTGGACAGCTACGAGCAGTACTTC. This codes for CSALDSYEQYF.

The genes are TRBV9 and TRBJ2-7; 8 bases are a match to TRBD1. This CDR3 spans 14 amino acids. Germline V CDR1 and CDR2: SGDLS, YYNGEE. Trimming took 3 bases from V and 0 from J; bases not matched to a gene: 2. CDR3 amino acids: CASSADRGSYEQYF. CDR3 sequence (DNA): TGTGCCAGCAGCGCCGACAGGGGCTCCTACGAGCAGTACTTC.

The V gene is TRBV5-5, the J gene TRBJ1-5; 7 nucleotides match TRBD1. The germline CDR1 and CDR2 sequences are SGHKS and YYEKEE (reference sequence). Trimming took 2 bases from V and 4 from J; bases not matched to a gene: 6. The CDR3 is 15 residues long. CDR3: CASSLRGQANQPQHF. As DNA, the CDR3 is TGTGCCAGCAGCTTACGAGGACAGGCAAATCAGCCCCAGCATTTT.

This sequence joins TRBV6-5 and TRBJ2-1, with 8 bases identical to TRBD2. This CDR3 has 15 residues. CDR1 and CDR2 (germline): MNHEY, SVGAGI. V shed 2 bases and J 3 bases; nucleotides not matched to a gene: 3. CDR3: CASSYVAGLYNEQFF. CDR3 sequence (DNA): TGTGCCAGCAGTTACGTAGCGGGGCTCTACAATGAGCAGTTCTTC.

This chain links TRBV6-4 with TRBJ2-2; 10 bases are a match to TRBD1. The CDR3 covers 16 residues. J gave up 0 bases and V 4 bases, and 2 bases lay outside the gene matches. Germline-derived CDR1 and CDR2 are MRHNA and SNTAGT. CDR3 residues: CASSAGQGANTGELFF. In DNA form, the CDR3 reads TGTGCCAGCAGTGCCGGACAGGGGGCGAACACCGGGGAGCTGTTTTTT.

V usage is TRBV27 and J usage is TRBJ1-1, with TRBD1 matching 9 bases. Germline V gene sequence: CDR1 MNHEY, CDR2 SMNVEV (reference sequence). CDR3 size: 15 residues. V was clipped by 6 bases and J by 6 bases; unmatched bases: 11. As DNA, the CDR3 is TGTGCCAGCAGAAAACAGGGGGCGCGATACTCTGAAGCTTTCTTT. Translating it yields CASRKQGARYSEAFF.

The chain has TRBV5-6 and TRBJ1-3; 9 bases line up with TRBD1. V lost 2 bases, J lost 2 bases, and 2 bases stayed unmatched. Germline V gives CDR1 SGHDT, CDR2 YYEEEE. The CDR3 spans 15 residues. This CDR3 reads CASSFGTGTGNTIYF. The DNA for the CDR3 is TGTGCCAGCAGCTTCGGGACAGGGACTGGAAACACCATATATTTT. The full variable domain, its missing parts supplied by reference TRBV5-6 and TRBJ1-3, is DAGVTQSPTHLIKTRGQQVTLRCSPKSGHDTVSWYQQALGQGPQFIFQYYEEEERQRGNFPDRFSGHQFPNYSSELNVNALLLGDSALYLCASSFGTGTGNTIYFGEGSWLTVV.

This rearrangement joins TRBV9 to TRBJ1-1, with 8 bases that match TRBD1. Germline trimming cut 3 bases from V and 4 bases from J; bases unmatched to any gene: 5. The V gene's germline CDR1 is SGDLS and CDR2 YYNGEE. The CDR3 totals 14 residues. CDR3 sequence (DNA): TGTGCCAGCAGCGACCGACAGGGGAGCACTGAAGCTTTCTTT. Protein sequence: CASSDRQGSTEAFF.